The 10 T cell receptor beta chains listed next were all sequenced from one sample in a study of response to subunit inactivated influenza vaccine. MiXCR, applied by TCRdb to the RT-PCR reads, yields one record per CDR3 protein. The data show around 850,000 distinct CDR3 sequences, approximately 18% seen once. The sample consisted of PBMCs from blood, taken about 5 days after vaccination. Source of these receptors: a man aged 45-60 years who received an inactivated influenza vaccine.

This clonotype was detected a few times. This chain's CDR3 is CASSGRDSTDTQYF. The CDR3 DNA sequence: TGTGCCAGCAGCGGCCGGGACAGCACAGATACGCAGTATTTT. This chain joins TRBV6-1 and TRBJ2-3; D is perhaps TRBD1 or TRBD2 (5 bases each). The germline gives CDR1 MNHNS, CDR2 SASEGT. V lost 6 bases and J 0 bases, leaving 10 bases between the germline ends. The CDR3 has 14 amino acids.

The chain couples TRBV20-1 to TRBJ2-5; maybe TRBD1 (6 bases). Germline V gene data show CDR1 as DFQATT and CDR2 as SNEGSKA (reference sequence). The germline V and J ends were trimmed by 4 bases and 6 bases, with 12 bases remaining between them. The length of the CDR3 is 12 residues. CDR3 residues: CSATPRGKTQYF. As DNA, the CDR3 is TGCAGTGCTACCCCGAGGGGGAAGACCCAGTACTTC.

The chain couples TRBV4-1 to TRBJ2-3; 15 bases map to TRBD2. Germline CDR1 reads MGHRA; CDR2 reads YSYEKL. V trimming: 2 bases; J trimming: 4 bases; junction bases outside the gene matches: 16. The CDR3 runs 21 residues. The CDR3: CASSQHPLGLAGGPLSDTQYF. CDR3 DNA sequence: TGCGCCAGCAGCCAACATCCCCTAGGACTAGCGGGAGGGCCATTGTCAGATACGCAGTATTTT.

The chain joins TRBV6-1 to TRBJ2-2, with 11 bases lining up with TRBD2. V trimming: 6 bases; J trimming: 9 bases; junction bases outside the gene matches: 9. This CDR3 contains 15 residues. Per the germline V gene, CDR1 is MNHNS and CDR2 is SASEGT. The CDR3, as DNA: TGTGCCAGCAGCATTGAGACTAGCGGGAATCGGGAGCTGTTTTTT. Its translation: CASSIETSGNRELFF.

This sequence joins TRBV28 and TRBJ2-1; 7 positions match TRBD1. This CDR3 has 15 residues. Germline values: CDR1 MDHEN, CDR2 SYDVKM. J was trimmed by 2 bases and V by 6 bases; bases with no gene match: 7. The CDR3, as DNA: TGTGCCAGCAGCCGCCGGGACAGCGCCTACAATGAGCAGTTCTTC. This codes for CASSRRDSAYNEQFF. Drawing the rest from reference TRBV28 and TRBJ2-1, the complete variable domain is DVKVTQSSRYLVKRTGEKVFLECVQDMDHENMFWYRQDPGLGLRLIYFSYDVKMKEKGDIPEGYSVSREKKERFSLILESASTNQTSMYLCASSRRDSAYNEQFFGPGTRLTVL.

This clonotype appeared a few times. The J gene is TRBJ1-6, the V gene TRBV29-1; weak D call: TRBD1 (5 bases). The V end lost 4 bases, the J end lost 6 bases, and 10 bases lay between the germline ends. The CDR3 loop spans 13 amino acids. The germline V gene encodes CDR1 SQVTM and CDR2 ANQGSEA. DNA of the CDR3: TGCAGCGTTGGGGGCGGCCCTAATTCACCCCTCCACTTT. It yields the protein CSVGGGPNSPLHF. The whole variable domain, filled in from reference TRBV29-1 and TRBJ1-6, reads SAVISQKPSRDICQRGTSLTIQCQVDSQVTMMFWYRQQPGQSLTLIATANQGSEATYESGFVIDKFPISRPNLTFSTLTVSNMSPEDSSIYLCSVGGGPNSPLHFGNGTRLTVT.

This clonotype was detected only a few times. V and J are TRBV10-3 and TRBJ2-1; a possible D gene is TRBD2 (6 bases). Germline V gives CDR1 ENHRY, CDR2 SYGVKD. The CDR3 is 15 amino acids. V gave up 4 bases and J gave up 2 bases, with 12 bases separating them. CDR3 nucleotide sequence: TGTGCCATCAGTGTAACTGCGGGAACCTACAATGAGCAGTTCTTC. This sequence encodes CAISVTAGTYNEQFF.

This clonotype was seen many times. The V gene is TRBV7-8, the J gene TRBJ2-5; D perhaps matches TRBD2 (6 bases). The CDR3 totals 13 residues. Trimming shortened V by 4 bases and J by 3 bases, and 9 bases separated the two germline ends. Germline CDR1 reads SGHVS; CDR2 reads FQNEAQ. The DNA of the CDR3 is TGTGCCAGCAGCTCGGGACTCGAAGAGACCCAGTACTTC. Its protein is CASSSGLEETQYF.

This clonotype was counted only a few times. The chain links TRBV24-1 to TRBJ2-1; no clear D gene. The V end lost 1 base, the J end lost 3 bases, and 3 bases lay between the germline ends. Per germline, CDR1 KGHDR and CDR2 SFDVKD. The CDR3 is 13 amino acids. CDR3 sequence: CATSDLSYNEQFF. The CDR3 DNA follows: TGTGCCACCAGTGATTTAAGCTACAATGAGCAGTTCTTC.

CDR3 in amino acids: CASSHPFGAGQETQYF. The CDR3 region has the DNA TGTGCCAGCAGCCACCCTTTCGGGGCGGGACAAGAGACCCAGTACTTC. The gene calls are TRBV7-6 and TRBJ2-5; weak D call: TRBD2 (6 bases). The CDR3 runs 16 residues. With 5 bases removed from V and 2 bases from J, the gap between germline ends came to 18 bases. Germline V lookup: CDR1 SGHVS, CDR2 FNYEAQ.